A selection of T cell receptor beta chains follows, all from one sample in a study of beta chain features in type 1 diabetes. Profiled with immunoSEQ multiplex PCR; TCRdb holds only in-frame clones, not every one. The table has about 160,000 clones, 9% seen once. Sequencing input: central memory CD4+ T cells from blood. Receptor source: a woman in her twenties or thirties with type 1 diabetes. Each CDR3 is given without its conserved first and last residue.

V gene: TRBV5-1
J gene: TRBJ1-2
CDR3 protein: ASFNPGQGHTNYGYT

V gene: TRBV6-1
J gene: TRBJ1-1
CDR3 protein: ASSGVMGWNTEAF

V gene: TRBV5-6
J gene: TRBJ2-5
CDR3 protein: ASSLGGQETQY

V gene: TRBV19
J gene: TRBJ1-3
CDR3 protein: ASSIFRSGNTIY

V gene: TRBV11-2
J gene: TRBJ2-1
CDR3 protein: ASSLAGYPEQF

V gene: TRBV4-2
J gene: TRBJ2-7
CDR3 protein: ASSQVWTGVSYEQY

V gene: TRBV7-9
J gene: TRBJ2-1
CDR3 protein: ASSLADGTVEQF

V gene: TRBV4-1
J gene: TRBJ2-5
CDR3 protein: ASSQENRGGQETQY

V gene: TRBV19
J gene: TRBJ1-2
CDR3 protein: ASSRDSTNYGYT

V gene: TRBV30
J gene: TRBJ2-1
CDR3 protein: ASRLWSSYNEQF

V gene: TRBV10-2
J gene: TRBJ2-2
CDR3 protein: ASRSGGAGTGELF

V gene: TRBV28
J gene: TRBJ2-5
CDR3 protein: ASSPLRTSGRGLQETQY

V gene: TRBV10-3
J gene: TRBJ1-2
CDR3 protein: AISENADRGGYT

V gene: TRBV30
J gene: TRBJ1-2
CDR3 protein: AYQRVGEYGYT

V gene: TRBV9
J gene: TRBJ2-6
CDR3 protein: ASSVELTGGANVLT

V gene: TRBV28
J gene: TRBJ2-7
CDR3 protein: ASSPGTPVSYEQY

V gene: TRBV18
J gene: TRBJ1-2
CDR3 protein: ASSPPMVQGQDGYT

V gene: TRBV15
J gene: TRBJ2-2
CDR3 protein: ATSRGGISGELF

V gene: TRBV7-3
J gene: TRBJ2-7
CDR3 protein: ASSFPGQMAYEQY

V gene: TRBV7-2
J gene: TRBJ1-5
CDR3 protein: ASSSWGEGSNQPQH

V gene: TRBV4-1
J gene: TRBJ1-1
CDR3 protein: ASSQDQGLAEAF

V gene: TRBV28
J gene: TRBJ2-2
CDR3 protein: ASSKWAQGLNTGELF

V gene: TRBV6-5
J gene: TRBJ1-5
CDR3 protein: ASSSTGNGNQPQH

V gene: TRBV30
J gene: TRBJ2-2
CDR3 protein: AWRAENTGELF

V gene: TRBV2
J gene: TRBJ1-5
CDR3 protein: ASTPLQGNQPQH

V gene: TRBV2
J gene: TRBJ2-3
CDR3 protein: ASHPPRDSPTDTQY

V gene: TRBV29-1
J gene: TRBJ1-2
CDR3 protein: SVKQGGYT

V gene: TRBV6-5
J gene: TRBJ1-2
CDR3 protein: ASSEGLYYGYT

V gene: TRBV7-9
J gene: TRBJ2-3
CDR3 protein: ASSLALSTDTQY

V gene: TRBV5-1
J gene: TRBJ2-5
CDR3 protein: ASSRTGWKTQY

V gene: TRBV9
J gene: TRBJ2-7
CDR3 protein: ASSVGQTSGLEQY

V gene: TRBV19
J gene: TRBJ2-3
CDR3 protein: ASSSGSGTDTQY